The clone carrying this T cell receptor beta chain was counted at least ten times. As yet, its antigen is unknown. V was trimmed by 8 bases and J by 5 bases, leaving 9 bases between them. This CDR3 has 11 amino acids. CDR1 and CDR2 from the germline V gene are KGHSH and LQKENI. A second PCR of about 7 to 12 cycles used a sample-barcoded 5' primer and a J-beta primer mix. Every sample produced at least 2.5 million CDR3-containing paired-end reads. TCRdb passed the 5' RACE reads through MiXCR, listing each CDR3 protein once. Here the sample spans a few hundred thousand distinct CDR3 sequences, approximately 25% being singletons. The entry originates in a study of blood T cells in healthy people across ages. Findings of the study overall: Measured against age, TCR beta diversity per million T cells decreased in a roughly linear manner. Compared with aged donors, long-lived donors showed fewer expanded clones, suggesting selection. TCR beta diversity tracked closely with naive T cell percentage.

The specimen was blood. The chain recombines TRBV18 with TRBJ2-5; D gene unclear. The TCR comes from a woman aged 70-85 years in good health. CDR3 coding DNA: TGTGCCAGCAGTCCGACGGAGACCCAGTACTTC. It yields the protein CASSPTETQYF.